The entry that follows covers one T cell receptor beta chain sequence. Under the authors' procedure: Scientists estimated how many nucleated cells there were by amplifying reference gene primers. Only in-frame clones appear in the TCRdb table, and some are missing; sequencing was by immunoSEQ multiplex PCR. V and J calls and clone size are those listed in that table; D and trimming were worked out from the DNA. Of 310,000 or so clones listed, roughly 82% were seen once; the top ten hold around 1.5%. This sample is part of a study of blood T cell repertoires in COVID-19. The overall study: Acute and convalescent COVID-19 samples came from the United States, Italy and Spain. Nucleic acid was either cDNA or gDNA, and it came from T cells, B-cell-depleted T cells, or PBMCs.

The CDR3 consists of 17 residues. With 4 bases removed from V and 3 bases from J, the gap between germline ends came to 22 bases. From germline, CDR1 is LNHDA and CDR2 SQIVND (reference sequence). Source material: peripheral blood. The clonotype was recovered from a woman in her forties or fifties with acute or convalescent COVID-19. The chain combines TRBV19 with TRBJ2-7, with no clear D. CDR3 amino acids: CASSTSPRSYVGYEQYF. The CDR3 coding sequence is TGTGCCAGTAGTACAAGCCCTAGGTCTTATGTTGGCTACGAGCAGTACTTC.